This TCR beta chain was identified in a study of regulatory T cells in long-lasting Graves disease. The study's findings and limits: A limited number of samples was an acknowledged limitation.

Time point of the sample: newly diagnosed GD, antithyroid drugs for less than 3 months. RNA from PBMCs was the source of the TCR library. Around 8.2 milliliters of peripheral blood were drawn into EDTA tubes. V lost 1 base to trimming and J lost 5 bases, with 17 bases between them. Germline V lookup: CDR1 MNHNS, CDR2 SASEGT. The CDR3 is made up of 16 amino acids. Sequencing libraries for TCR beta were prepared with iRepertoire HTBI primers and Arm-PCR of CDR3 regions. Methods used by the authors: Throughout the samples, researchers identified some 57 TRBV and around 15 TRBJ segments. From the multiplex PCR reads, TCRdb called clonotypes with MiXCR, one entry per CDR3 protein. The V and J calls follow TCRdb's processing rather than the paper's. The table has 400,000 to 500,000 distinct CDR3 sequences, about 15% seen once; the top ten hold about 8%. This clonotype was counted at least ten times. Its antigen is undetermined.

Another study also made use of these data, one on T cells in Graves' hyperthyroidism and ophthalmopathy. As that study records: A lack of ophthalmopathy progression within 18 months defined stable Graves' hyperthyroidism.

The chain links TRBV6-1 to TRBJ1-1; no clear D gene. The clonotype comes from a woman in her thirties or forties with Graves disease. The material sequenced was peripheral blood mononuclear cells (PBMCs), taken at new diagnosis, from a patient treated with antithyroid drugs. CDR3 amino acids: CASSEVEWARGTEAFF. The CDR3 nucleotides are TGTGCCAGCAGTGAAGTTGAATGGGCGAGAGGTACTGAAGCTTTCTTT.